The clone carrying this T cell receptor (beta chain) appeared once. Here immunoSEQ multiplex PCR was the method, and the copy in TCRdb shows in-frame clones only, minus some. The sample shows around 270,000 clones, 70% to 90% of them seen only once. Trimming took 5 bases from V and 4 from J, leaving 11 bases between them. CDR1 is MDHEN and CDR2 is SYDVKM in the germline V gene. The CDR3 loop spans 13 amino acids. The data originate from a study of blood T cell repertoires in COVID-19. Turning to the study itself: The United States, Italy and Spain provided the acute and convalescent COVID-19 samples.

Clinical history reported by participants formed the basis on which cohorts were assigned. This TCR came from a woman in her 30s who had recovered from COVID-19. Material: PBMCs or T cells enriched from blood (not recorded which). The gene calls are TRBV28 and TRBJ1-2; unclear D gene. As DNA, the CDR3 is TGTGCCAGCAGTCCCGCGGATGTCTATGGCTACACCTTC. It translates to CASSPADVYGYTF.